This T cell receptor beta chain was obtained from a study of cytomegalovirus exposure and HLA in healthy donors. Overall study findings and caveats: A subsequent analysis found that TCR clusters from the first cohort also tended to co-occur in the 120 or so validation repertoires, with under 95% of cluster scores above 0. Associated with cytomegalovirus, according to the listing, were some 150 TCR beta chains. Specificity for CMV antigens was confirmed in vitro for three of the CMV-associated chains.

This clone came up once. Its antigen is still unknown. Produced via immunoSEQ multiplex PCR; TCRdb's table is partial and in-frame only. The repertoire includes more than 95,000 clones, approximately 90% of them detected once, and more than 1.5% sits in the top ten. The CDR3 runs 16 residues. The junction had 4 bases not matched to a gene; V was cut back by 2 bases and J by 4 bases. Germline loops: CDR1 SGHAT, CDR2 FQNNGV. The specimen was PBMCs. The chain combines TRBV11-2 with TRBJ1-6; 8 nucleotides line up with TRBD1. The TCR sequence derives from a man aged 18 to 35 in good health and CMV-seronegative. CDR3 amino acids: CASSLQGATYNSPLHF. The CDR3 coding sequence is TGTGCCAGCAGCTTACAGGGGGCTACGTATAATTCACCCCTCCACTTT.